This T cell receptor beta chain comes out of a study of blood T cell repertoires in COVID-19. Study context: Sources were T cells, B-cell-depleted T cells, or PBMCs; the material itself was cDNA or gDNA.

Original analysis: From reference gene primer amplification, estimates of nucleated cell counts were derived. The method was immunoSEQ multiplex PCR; TCRdb's version includes in-frame clones alone and lacks a portion of them. V and J calls plus clone size are reproduced from that table; the DNA served to infer D and trimming. The repertoire holds 65,000 to 75,000 clones, with roughly nine tenths as singletons. The specimen was peripheral blood. This TCR was recovered from a man aged 45-65 years with active COVID-19.

The CDR3 coding sequence is TGTGCCAGCTGGGGAGGGTACTCTGAAGCTTTCTTT. This codes for CASWGGYSEAFF. This chain joins TRBV12-3 or TRBV12-4 and TRBJ1-1; no definite D call. The CDR3 totals 12 residues. V lost 8 bases, J lost 6 bases, and 13 bases lay in between.